The 11 T cell receptor beta chains presented below share a single source sample, sequenced in a study of T cells after posttransplantation cyclophosphamide. Only in-frame clones appear in the TCRdb table, and some are missing; sequencing was by immunoSEQ multiplex PCR. This table holds some 66,000 clones, roughly 93% found once. The specimen sequenced was PBMCs. The receptors were gathered from a woman in her twenties or thirties in good health and a related stem cell transplant donor.

V is TRBV7-2 and J is TRBJ1-1; possible D gene TRBD1, 5 bases. The CDR3 loop spans 17 amino acids. Per germline, CDR1 SGHTA and CDR2 FQGNSA. The V gene lost 5 bases and the J gene lost 0 bases, with 19 bases spanning the gap. The CDR3 region is CASSRGGRGTMNTEAFF. The CDR3 DNA reads TGTGCCAGCAGCCGTGGGGGACGAGGCACCATGAACACTGAAGCTTTCTTT.

The chain recombines TRBV7-8 with TRBJ1-1; D unclear. Germline CDR1 reads SGHVS; CDR2 reads FQNEAQ. V was cut by 6 bases and J by 4 bases, with 12 bases left in between. This CDR3 is 13 amino acids long. CDR3 protein: CASRLRGVTEAFF. DNA of the CDR3: TGTGCCAGCAGACTACGCGGGGTCACTGAAGCTTTCTTT.

The genes are TRBV14 and TRBJ2-3; D remains ambiguous. This CDR3 has 16 amino acids. Per the germline V gene, CDR1 is SGHDN and CDR2 is FVKESK. V dropped 2 bases and J dropped 3 bases, with 15 bases sitting between them. The CDR3 region is CASSQKNGRRTDTQYF. The CDR3, as DNA: TGTGCCAGCAGCCAAAAGAACGGCCGGCGGACAGATACGCAGTATTTT.

The chain links TRBV29-1 to TRBJ1-2; unclear D gene. CDR1 is SQVTM and CDR2 is ANQGSEA in the germline V gene. The germline V and J ends were trimmed by 2 bases and 8 bases, with 9 bases remaining between them. This CDR3 is built from 11 residues. The DNA for the CDR3 is TGCAGCGTTGAAAGGGCTGCCGGCTACACCTTC. Translated, it gives CSVERAAGYTF. The variable domain in full, completed from reference TRBV29-1 and TRBJ1-2, reads SAVISQKPSRDICQRGTSLTIQCQVDSQVTMMFWYRQQPGQSLTLIATANQGSEATYESGFVIDKFPISRPNLTFSTLTVSNMSPEDSSIYLCSVERAAGYTFGSGTRLTVV.

This clone was observed a single time. V is TRBV7-6 and J is TRBJ2-1; D ambiguous. The CDR3 consists of 16 residues. Germline V gene lookup returns CDR1 SGHVS and CDR2 FNYEAQ. Trimming pared 5 bases from V and 0 bases from J, leaving 14 bases between. CDR3 amino acids: CASSSRAVSSYNEQFF. The CDR3 nucleotides read TGTGCCAGCAGCAGTCGGGCGGTGAGCTCCTACAATGAGCAGTTCTTC.

The gene calls are TRBV19 and TRBJ1-3, with D unresolved. The CDR3 covers 14 residues. The germline V gene has CDR1 LNHDA and CDR2 SQIVND (reference sequence). Trimming took 3 bases from V and 0 from J, leaving 6 bases between them. The CDR3 is CASSMGVSGNTIYF. The CDR3, as DNA: TGTGCCAGTAGTATGGGCGTCTCTGGAAACACCATATATTTT.

The CDR3 bases are TGTGCCAGCAGAATTGGGACAGACGAAAAACTGTTTTTT. Its protein is CASRIGTDEKLFF. This chain joins TRBV6-5 and TRBJ1-4, with TRBD1 matching 7 bases. CDR1 and CDR2 from the germline V gene are MNHEY and SVGAGI. J lost 8 bases, V lost 6 bases, and 6 bases had no gene match. CDR3 length: 13 residues.

This chain links TRBV6-5 with TRBJ1-2; the D is unclear. The CDR3 contains 15 residues. V lost 0 bases, J lost 0 bases, and 8 bases lay in between. Germline assignment: CDR1 MNHEY and CDR2 SVGAGI. CDR3 in DNA: TGTGCCAGCAGTTACTCGTACGAAGCTAACTATGGCTACACCTTC. It specifies CASSYSYEANYGYTF.

This sequence joins TRBV10-2 and TRBJ1-5, with TRBD1 as a possible D gene (5 bases). The V end lost 7 bases, the J end lost 9 bases, and 19 bases lay between the germline ends. In germline, CDR1 is WSHSY, CDR2 SAAADI. This CDR3 is 14 amino acids long. The CDR3 DNA is TGCGCCAGCACACCCTCGGGACGGGGGTTGCCCCAGCATTTT. Encoded protein: CASTPSGRGLPQHF.

The V gene is TRBV7-2, the J gene TRBJ2-7; the match to TRBD2 covers 8 bases. V gave up 5 bases and J gave up 1 base; unmatched junction bases: 7. The CDR3 contains 15 residues. From germline, CDR1 is SGHTA and CDR2 FQGNSA. CDR3 loop: CASSQIAGPSYEQYF. The CDR3 nucleotides are TGTGCCAGCAGCCAAATAGCGGGACCGTCCTACGAGCAGTACTTC.

This clone has just one count. V and J are TRBV9 and TRBJ2-3; 8 nucleotides agree with TRBD2. V dropped 3 bases and J dropped 7; count of bases not matched to a gene: 7. This CDR3 has 14 amino acids. Germline assignment: CDR1 SGDLS and CDR2 YYNGEE. CDR3: CASSAPGGPHTQYF. CDR3 DNA: TGTGCCAGCAGCGCCCCGGGGGGGCCCCATACGCAGTATTTT.